This T cell receptor (beta chain) derives from a study of blood T cell repertoires in COVID-19. At the level of the study: Some COVID-19 samples were acute and others convalescent; all came from the United States, Italy and Spain. In each case, the material was cDNA or gDNA derived from T cells, B-cell-depleted T cells, or PBMCs.

As originally analysed: Amplification of reference gene primers provided the estimated nucleated cell counts. The method was immunoSEQ multiplex PCR; TCRdb's version includes in-frame clones alone and lacks a portion of them. Clonal size and the V and J genes are those of that table, whereas D and trimming came from the DNA. The sample consists of around 180,000 clones, approximately 87% of them appearing once. The sample consisted of peripheral blood. This sequence was found in a man aged 35 to 55 with active or convalescent COVID-19.

The CDR3 sequence is CASSLRGTITPLYNEQFF. As DNA, the CDR3 is TGTGCCAGCAGCTTAAGGGGGACTATCACCCCCCTCTACAATGAGCAGTTCTTC. The chain employs TRBV7-2 and TRBJ2-1, with TRBD2 as a possible D gene (7 bases). The CDR3 spans 18 residues. Trimming pared 2 bases from V and 3 bases from J, leaving 20 bases between. Germline V gene data show CDR1 as SGHTA and CDR2 as FQGNSA.